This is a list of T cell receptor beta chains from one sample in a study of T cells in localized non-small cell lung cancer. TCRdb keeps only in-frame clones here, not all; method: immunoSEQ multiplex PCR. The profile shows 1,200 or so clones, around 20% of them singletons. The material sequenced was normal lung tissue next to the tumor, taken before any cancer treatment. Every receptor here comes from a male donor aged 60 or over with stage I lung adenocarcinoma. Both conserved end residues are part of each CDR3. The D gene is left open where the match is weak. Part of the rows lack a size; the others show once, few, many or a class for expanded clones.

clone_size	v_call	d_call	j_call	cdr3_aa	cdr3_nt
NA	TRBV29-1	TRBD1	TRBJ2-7	CSVVGGRDYEQYF	TGCAGCGTTGTAGGGGGCCGCGACTACGAGCAGTACTTC
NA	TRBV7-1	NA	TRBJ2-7	CASSLEGTSYEQYF	TGTGCCAGCAGCTTAGAAGGTACCTCCTACGAGCAGTACTTC
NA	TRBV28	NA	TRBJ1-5	CASSSGGVNQPQHF	TGTGCCAGCAGTTCGGGGGGGGTCAATCAGCCCCAGCATTTT
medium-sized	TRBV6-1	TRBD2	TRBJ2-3	CASSEGVAGGVTDTQYF	TGTGCCAGCAGTGAAGGCGTAGCGGGGGGCGTCACAGATACGCAGTATTTT
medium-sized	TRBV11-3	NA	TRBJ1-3	CASSPQAGGSGNTIYF	TGTGCCAGCAGCCCCCAAGCGGGGGGCTCTGGAAACACCATATATTTT
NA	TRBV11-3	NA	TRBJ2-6	CASSQIYSGANVLTF	TGTGCCAGCAGCCAGATTTATTCTGGGGCCAACGTCCTGACTTTC
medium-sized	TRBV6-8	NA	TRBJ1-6	CASSYSNSNSPLHF	TGTGCCAGCAGTTACTCGAACAGTAATTCACCCCTCCACTTT
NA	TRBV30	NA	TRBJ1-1	CAWSLQQGQAFF	TGTGCCTGGAGTCTACAACAGGGTCAAGCTTTCTTT
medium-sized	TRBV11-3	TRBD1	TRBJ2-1	CASSGDSRSYNEQFF	TGTGCCAGCAGCGGGGACAGTCGCTCCTACAATGAGCAGTTCTTC
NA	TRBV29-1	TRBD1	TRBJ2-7	CSVTAGGFSYEQYF	TGCAGCGTGACCGCAGGGGGATTCTCCTACGAGCAGTACTTC
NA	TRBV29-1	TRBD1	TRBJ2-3	CSVAGTGVTDTQYF	TGCAGCGTTGCCGGGACAGGGGTGACAGATACGCAGTATTTT
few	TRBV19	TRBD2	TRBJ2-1	CASSITSGVYNEQFF	TGTGCCAGTAGTATTACTAGCGGGGTATACAATGAGCAGTTCTTC
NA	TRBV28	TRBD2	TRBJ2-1	CASRSAGGDEQFF	TGTGCCAGCAGATCAGCGGGGGGCGATGAGCAGTTCTTC
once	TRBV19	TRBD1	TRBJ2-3	CASSPRTGVRTDTQYF	TGTGCCAGTAGTCCCCGGACAGGGGTACGCACAGATACGCAGTATTTT
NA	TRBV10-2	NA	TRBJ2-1	CASSESGKYNEQFF	TGCGCCAGCAGTGAGTCGGGCAAATACAATGAGCAGTTCTTC
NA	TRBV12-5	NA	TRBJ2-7	CASKSTQRSYEQYF	TGTGCCAGCAAGTCGACCCAACGCTCCTACGAGCAGTACTTC
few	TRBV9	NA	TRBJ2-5	CASSLAGTPETQYF	TGTGCCAGCAGCCTGGCCGGGACGCCAGAGACCCAGTACTTC
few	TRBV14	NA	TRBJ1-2	CASSLSAGVNYGYTF	TGTGCCAGCAGCCTATCCGCGGGGGTTAACTATGGCTACACCTTC
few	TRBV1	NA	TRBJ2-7	CASSQTQGRQYEQYF	TGCGCCAGCAGCCAAACCCAGGGTCGGCAATACGAGCAGTACTTC
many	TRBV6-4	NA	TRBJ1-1	CASSDRRNTEAFF	TGTGCCAGCAGTGACAGAAGGAACACTGAAGCTTTCTTT
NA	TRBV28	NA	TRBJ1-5	CASILGVSGNQPQHF	TGTGCCAGCATCCTTGGCGTGTCGGGGAATCAGCCCCAGCATTTT
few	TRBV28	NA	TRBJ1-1	CASSRALNTEAFF	TGTGCCAGCAGTCGTGCTCTGAACACTGAAGCTTTCTTT
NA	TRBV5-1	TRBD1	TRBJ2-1	CASTPGQGYNEQFF	TGCGCCAGCACTCCGGGACAGGGCTACAATGAGCAGTTCTTC